What follows are 3 T cell receptor beta chains derived from one specimen sequenced in a study of blood T cell repertoires in COVID-19. Profiled with immunoSEQ multiplex PCR; TCRdb holds only in-frame clones, not every one. The table records 200,000 to 250,000 clones, around 90% of them present only once. Sequencing input: PBMCs or T cells enriched from blood (not recorded which). The receptor set was obtained from a man aged 25 to 40 who had been exposed to COVID-19.

The rearrangement uses TRBV28 and TRBJ2-3; 12 bases match TRBD2. CDR1 and CDR2 from the germline V gene are MDHEN and SYDVKM. Germline trimming cut 4 bases from V and 1 base from J; bases unmatched to any gene: 6. The CDR3 length is 17 residues. This chain's CDR3 is CASSSRSSGGGTDTQYF. Here the CDR3 DNA reads TGTGCCAGCAGTTCCCGATCTAGCGGGGGGGGCACAGATACGCAGTATTTT.

The chain is built from TRBV2 and TRBJ2-6, with D perhaps matching TRBD1 (6 bases). Germline-derived CDR1 and CDR2 are SNHLY and FYNNEI. The CDR3 runs to 15 residues. The V end was cut by 7 bases, the J end by 3 bases, with 13 bases between. As DNA, the CDR3 is TGTGCCAGCAAAACACAGGGTAGTGGGGCCAACGTCCTGACTTTC. It specifies CASKTQGSGANVLTF.

The genes are TRBV7-2 and TRBJ1-6; D not certain. Between the trimmed V and J ends, which lost 3 bases and 0 bases, there was a span of 9 bases. The CDR3 length is 16 residues. Germline CDR1 is SGHTA and CDR2 is FQGNSA. CDR3 bases: TGTGCCAGCAGCTTCTACGGAGACTCCTATAATTCACCCCTCCACTTT. Amino acids: CASSFYGDSYNSPLHF.